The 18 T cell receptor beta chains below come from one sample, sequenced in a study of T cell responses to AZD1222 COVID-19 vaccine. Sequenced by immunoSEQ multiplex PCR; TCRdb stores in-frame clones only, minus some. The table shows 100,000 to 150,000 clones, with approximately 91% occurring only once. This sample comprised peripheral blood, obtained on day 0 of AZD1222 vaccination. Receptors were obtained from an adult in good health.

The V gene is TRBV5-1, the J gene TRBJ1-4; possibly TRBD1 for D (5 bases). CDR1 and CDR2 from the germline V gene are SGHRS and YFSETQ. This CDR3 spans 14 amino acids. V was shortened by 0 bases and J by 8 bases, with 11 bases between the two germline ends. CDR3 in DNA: TGCGCCAGCAGCTTGGAGGGACTGGGGGAAAAACTGTTTTTT. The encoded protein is CASSLEGLGEKLFF.

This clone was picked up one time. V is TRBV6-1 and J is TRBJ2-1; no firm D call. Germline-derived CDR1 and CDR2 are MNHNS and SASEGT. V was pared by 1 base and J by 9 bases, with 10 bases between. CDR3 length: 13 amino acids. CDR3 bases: TGTGCCAGCAGTGAAGAAACACGGGCTGAGCAGTTCTTC. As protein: CASSEETRAEQFF.

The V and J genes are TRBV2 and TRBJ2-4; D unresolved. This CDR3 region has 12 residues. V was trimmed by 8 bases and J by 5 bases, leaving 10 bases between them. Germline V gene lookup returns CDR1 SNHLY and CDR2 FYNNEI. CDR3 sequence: CASWGYQNIQYF. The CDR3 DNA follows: TGTGCCAGCTGGGGTTACCAAAACATTCAGTACTTC.

The CDR3 is CAWSRTSGNTIYF. The CDR3 DNA reads TGTGCCTGGAGTCGGACCTCTGGAAACACCATATATTTT. The rearrangement uses TRBV30 and TRBJ1-3; unclear D gene. V was cut by 2 bases and J by 0 bases, with 5 bases left in between. CDR1 GTSNPN and CDR2 SVGIG come from the germline V gene (reference sequence). This CDR3 comprises 13 residues.

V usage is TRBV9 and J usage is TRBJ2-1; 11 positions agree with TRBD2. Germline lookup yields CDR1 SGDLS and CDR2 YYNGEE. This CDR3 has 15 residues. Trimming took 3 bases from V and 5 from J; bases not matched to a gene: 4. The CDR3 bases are TGTGCCAGCAGCGACCCTAGCGGGGGGCACAATGAGCAGTTCTTC. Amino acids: CASSDPSGGHNEQFF. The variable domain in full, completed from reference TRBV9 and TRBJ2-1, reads DSGVTQTPKHLITATGQRVTLRCSPRSGDLSVYWYQQSLDQGLQFLIQYYNGEERAKGNILERFSAQQFPDLHSELNLSSLELGDSALYFCASSDPSGGHNEQFFGPGTRLTVL.

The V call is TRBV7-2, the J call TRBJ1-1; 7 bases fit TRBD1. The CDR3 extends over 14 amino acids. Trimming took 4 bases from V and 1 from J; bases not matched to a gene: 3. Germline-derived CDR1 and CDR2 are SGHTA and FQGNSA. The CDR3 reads CASSWRQGNTEAFF. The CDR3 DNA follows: TGTGCCAGCAGCTGGAGACAGGGGAACACTGAAGCTTTCTTT.

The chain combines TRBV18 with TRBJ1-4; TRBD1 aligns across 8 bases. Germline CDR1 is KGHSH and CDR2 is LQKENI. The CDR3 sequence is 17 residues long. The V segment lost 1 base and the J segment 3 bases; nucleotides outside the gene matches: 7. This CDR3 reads CASSPLDRGGSNEKLFF. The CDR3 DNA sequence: TGTGCCAGCTCACCACTTGACAGGGGCGGATCTAATGAAAAACTGTTTTTT.

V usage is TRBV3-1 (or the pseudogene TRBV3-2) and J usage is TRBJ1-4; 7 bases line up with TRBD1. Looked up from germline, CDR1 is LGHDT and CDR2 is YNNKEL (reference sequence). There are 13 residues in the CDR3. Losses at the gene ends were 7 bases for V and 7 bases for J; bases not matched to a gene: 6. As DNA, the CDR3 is TGTGCCAGCACCCGACAGGGAGGTGAAAAACTGTTTTTT. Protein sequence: CASTRQGGEKLFF.

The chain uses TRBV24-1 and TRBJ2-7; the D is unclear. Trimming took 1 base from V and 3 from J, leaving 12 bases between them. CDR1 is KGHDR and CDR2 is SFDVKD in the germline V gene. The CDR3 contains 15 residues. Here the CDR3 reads CATSDFAGCLYEQYF. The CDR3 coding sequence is TGTGCCACCAGTGATTTTGCTGGCTGCCTCTACGAGCAGTACTTC.

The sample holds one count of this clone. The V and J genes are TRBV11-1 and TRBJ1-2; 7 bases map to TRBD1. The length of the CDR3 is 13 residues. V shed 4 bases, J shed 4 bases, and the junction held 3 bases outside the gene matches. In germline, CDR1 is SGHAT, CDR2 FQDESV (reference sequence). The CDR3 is CASSSTGIYGYTF. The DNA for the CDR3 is TGTGCCAGCAGCTCGACAGGGATCTATGGCTACACCTTC. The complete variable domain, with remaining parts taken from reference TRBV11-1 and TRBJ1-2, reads EAEVAQSPRYKITEKSQAVAFWCDPISGHATLYWYRQILGQGPELLVQFQDESVVDDSQLPKDRFSAERLKGVDSTLKIQPAELGDSAMYLCASSSTGIYGYTFGSGTRLTVV.

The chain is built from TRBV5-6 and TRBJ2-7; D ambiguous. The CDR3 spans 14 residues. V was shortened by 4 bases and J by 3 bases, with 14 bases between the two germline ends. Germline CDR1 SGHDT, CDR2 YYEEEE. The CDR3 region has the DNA TGTGCCAGCAGCCAAGTGCGTGATAACTACGAGCAGTACTTC. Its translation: CASSQVRDNYEQYF.

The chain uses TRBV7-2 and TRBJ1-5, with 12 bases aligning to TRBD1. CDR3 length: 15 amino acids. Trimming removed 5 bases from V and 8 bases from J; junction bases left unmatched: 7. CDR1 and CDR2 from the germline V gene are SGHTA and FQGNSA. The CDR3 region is CASSPGTGGLEPQHF. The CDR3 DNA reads TGTGCCAGCAGCCCGGGGACAGGGGGCCTGGAGCCCCAGCATTTT.

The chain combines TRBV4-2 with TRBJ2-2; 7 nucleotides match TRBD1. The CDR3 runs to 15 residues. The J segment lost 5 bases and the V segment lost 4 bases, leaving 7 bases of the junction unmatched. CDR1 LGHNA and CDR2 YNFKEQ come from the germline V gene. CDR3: CASSPGQVDTGELFF. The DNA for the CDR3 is TGTGCCAGCAGCCCCGGACAGGTTGATACCGGGGAGCTGTTTTTT.

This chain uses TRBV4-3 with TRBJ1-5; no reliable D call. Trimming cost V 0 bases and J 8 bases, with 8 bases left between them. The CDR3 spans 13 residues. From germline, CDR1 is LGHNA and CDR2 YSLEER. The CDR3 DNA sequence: TGCGCCAGCAGCCAAGAAGAGGCGAAGCCCCAGCATTTT. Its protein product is CASSQEEAKPQHF.

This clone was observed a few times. Here the CDR3 reads CASSYRVEGRAFF. CDR3 DNA sequence: TGTGCCAGCAGTTATCGCGTGGAGGGTAGAGCTTTCTTT. The J gene is TRBJ1-1, the V gene TRBV6-2 or TRBV6-3; D not resolved. Looked up from germline, CDR1 is MNHEY and CDR2 is SVGEGT. The CDR3 totals 13 residues. V was cut by 3 bases and J by 10 bases, with 15 bases left in between.

CDR3 sequence (DNA): TGTGCCAGCAGTTACGCAGATACGCAGTATTTT. This translates into CASSYADTQYF. V gene TRBV6-5 combines with J gene TRBJ2-3, with D unresolved. This CDR3 has 11 amino acids. Per the germline V gene, CDR1 is MNHEY and CDR2 is SVGAGI. Trimming took off 2 bases at V and 4 bases at J, with 1 base between the two ends.

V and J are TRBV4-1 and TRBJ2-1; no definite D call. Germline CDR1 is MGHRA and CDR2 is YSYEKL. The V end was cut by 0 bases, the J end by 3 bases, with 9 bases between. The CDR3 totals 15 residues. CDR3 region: CASSQDPVGYNEQFF. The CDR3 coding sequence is TGCGCCAGCAGCCAAGACCCAGTGGGCTACAATGAGCAGTTCTTC.

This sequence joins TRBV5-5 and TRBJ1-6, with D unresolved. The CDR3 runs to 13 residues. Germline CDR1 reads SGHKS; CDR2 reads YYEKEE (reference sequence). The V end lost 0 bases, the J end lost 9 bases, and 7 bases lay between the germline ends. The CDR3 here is CASSLELLSPLHF. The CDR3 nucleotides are TGTGCCAGCAGCTTGGAATTGCTTTCACCCCTCCACTTT.